In its sample, the clone carrying this TCR beta chain was seen a few times. Its antigen is not known. Primers used in a second PCR of roughly 7 to 12 cycles were a sample-barcoded 5' primer and a J-beta primer mix. Through a template-switch adaptor with 12 random nucleotides, each cDNA molecule received a tag. TCRdb reanalysed the 5' RACE reads using MiXCR and keeps one entry per CDR3 protein. The table has some 710,000 distinct CDR3 sequences, 20% to 25% seen once. The sample comes from a study of blood T cells in healthy people across ages. Study results and limitations: In these data, TCR beta diversity tracked strongly with naive T cell percentage. Unsorted PBMCs ruled out conclusive naive versus antigen-experienced comparison.

The sequence came from a man aged 65-85 years in good health. The specimen sequenced was blood.

The CDR3, as DNA: TGTGCCAGCAGTCTCGGCGTGTGGAGGGTCACTGAAGCTTTCTTT. Protein sequence: CASSLGVWRVTEAFF. The chain carries TRBV6-2 or TRBV6-3 and TRBJ1-1; D gene uncertain. This CDR3 is built from 15 residues. The germline V and J ends were trimmed by 5 bases and 4 bases, with 17 bases remaining between them. Per germline, CDR1 MNHEY and CDR2 SVGEGT.